The T cell receptor beta chain under discussion was sequenced for a study of response to subunit inactivated influenza vaccine. CDR1 is SGHRS and CDR2 is YFSETQ in the germline V gene. Trimming pared 2 bases from V and 6 bases from J, leaving 14 bases between. This CDR3 region has 14 residues. TCRdb fed the RT-PCR reads into MiXCR, producing one record per CDR3 protein. The sample lists 500,000 to 550,000 distinct CDR3 sequences; roughly 7.9% were seen once. Sequencing used PBMCs from blood, obtained roughly 24 months after vaccination. The origin of this receptor is a man between 50 and 69 years old who received an inactivated influenza vaccine. The V and J genes are TRBV5-1 and TRBJ1-2; D is undetermined. The CDR3 sequence: CASSFSGTVDGYTF. The DNA of the CDR3 is TGCGCCAGCAGCTTCTCGGGCACAGTAGATGGCTACACCTTC. Variable domain in full (rest from reference TRBV5-1 and TRBJ1-2): KAGVTQTPRYLIKTRGQQVTLSCSPISGHRSVSWYQQTPGQGLQFLFEYFSETQRNKGNFPGRFSGRQFSNSRSEMNVSTLELGDSALYLCASSFSGTVDGYTFGSGTRLTVV.